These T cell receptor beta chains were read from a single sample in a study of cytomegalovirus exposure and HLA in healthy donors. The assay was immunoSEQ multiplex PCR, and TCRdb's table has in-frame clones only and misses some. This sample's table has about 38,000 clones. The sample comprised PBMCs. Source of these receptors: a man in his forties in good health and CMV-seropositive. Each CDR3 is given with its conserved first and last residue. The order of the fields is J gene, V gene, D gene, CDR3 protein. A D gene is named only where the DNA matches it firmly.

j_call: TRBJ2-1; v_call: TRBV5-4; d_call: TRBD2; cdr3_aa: CASSFRQGGGLAGGYNEQFF
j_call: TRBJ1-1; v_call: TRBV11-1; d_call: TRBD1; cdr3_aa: CASSLQQGTEAFF
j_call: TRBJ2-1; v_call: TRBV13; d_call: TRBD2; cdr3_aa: CASSLGTSAVGQFF
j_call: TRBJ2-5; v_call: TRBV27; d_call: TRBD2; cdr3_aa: CASSAGLAGAQTQYF
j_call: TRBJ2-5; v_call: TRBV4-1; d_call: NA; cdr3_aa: CASSEDSIQTQYF
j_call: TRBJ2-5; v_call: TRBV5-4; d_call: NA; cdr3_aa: CASSFETPVSEQYF
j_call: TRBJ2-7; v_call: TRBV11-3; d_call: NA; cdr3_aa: CASSLRVVSSYEQYF
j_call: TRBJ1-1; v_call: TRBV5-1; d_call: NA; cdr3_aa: CASSLRGENTEAFF
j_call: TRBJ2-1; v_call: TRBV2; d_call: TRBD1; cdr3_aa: CASRNPGQGFWEEQFF
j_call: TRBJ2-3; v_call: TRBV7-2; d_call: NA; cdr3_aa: CASSLAVSDTQYF
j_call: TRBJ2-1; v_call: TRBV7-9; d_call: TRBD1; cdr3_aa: CASSLGDRGHNEQFF
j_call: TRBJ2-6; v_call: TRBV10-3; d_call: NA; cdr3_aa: CAISEKWGASSGANVLTF
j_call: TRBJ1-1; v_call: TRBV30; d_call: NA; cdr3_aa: CAWSERGRSTEAFF
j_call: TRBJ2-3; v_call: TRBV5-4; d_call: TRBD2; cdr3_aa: CASSLDLSGSSDTQYF
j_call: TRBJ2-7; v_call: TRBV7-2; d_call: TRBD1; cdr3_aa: CASTLGGGQGPTEQYF
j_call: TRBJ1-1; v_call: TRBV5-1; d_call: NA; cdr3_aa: CASSATGLGTEAFF
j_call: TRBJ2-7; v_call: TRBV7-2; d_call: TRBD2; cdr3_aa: CASSLVGTSGSHEQYF
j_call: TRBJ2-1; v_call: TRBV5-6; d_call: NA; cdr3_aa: CASSFGWSYNEQFF
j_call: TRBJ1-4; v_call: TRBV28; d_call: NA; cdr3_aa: CASSSYIANEKLFF
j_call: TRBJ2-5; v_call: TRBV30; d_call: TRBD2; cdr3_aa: CAWSVARRTSGRGETQYF
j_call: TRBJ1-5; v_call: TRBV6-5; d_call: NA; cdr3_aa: CASSYWQGFQPQHF
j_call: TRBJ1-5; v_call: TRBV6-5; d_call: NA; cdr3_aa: CASSYSGEQPQHF
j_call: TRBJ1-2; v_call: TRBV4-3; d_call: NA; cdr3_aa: CASSQDRRYGYTF
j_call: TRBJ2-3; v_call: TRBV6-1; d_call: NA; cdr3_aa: CASSDRYGGTDTQYF
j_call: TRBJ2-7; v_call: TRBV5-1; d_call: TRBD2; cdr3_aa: CASSLAIAGYGNEQYF
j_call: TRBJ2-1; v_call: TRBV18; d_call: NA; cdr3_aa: CASSPLSAQGNEQFF
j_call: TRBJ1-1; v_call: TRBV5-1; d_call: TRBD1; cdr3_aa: CASSPDRMNTEAFF
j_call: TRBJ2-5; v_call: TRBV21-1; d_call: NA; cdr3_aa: CASGPRIQETQYF
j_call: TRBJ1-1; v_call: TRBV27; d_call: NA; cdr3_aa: CASSLFGVGTEAFF
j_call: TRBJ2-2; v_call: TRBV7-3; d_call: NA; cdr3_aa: CASRGQPNTGELFF
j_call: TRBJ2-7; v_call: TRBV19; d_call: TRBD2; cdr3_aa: CASSKRSTSGTDEQYF
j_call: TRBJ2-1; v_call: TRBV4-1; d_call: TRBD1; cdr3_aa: CASSQERTGDVNEQFF
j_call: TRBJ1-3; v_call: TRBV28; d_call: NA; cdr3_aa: CASGQGVGNTIYF
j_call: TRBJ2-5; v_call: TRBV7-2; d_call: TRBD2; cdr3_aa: CASSPRTSQQETQYF
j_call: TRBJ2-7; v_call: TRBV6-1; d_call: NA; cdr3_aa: CASSDVAVYEQYF
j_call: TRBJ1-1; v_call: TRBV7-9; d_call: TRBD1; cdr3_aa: CASSFLSGQGNTEAFF
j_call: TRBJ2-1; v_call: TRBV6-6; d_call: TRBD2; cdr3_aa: CASSRWTSDYNEQFF
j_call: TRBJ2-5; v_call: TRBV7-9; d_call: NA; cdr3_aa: CASSLIGGKTQYF
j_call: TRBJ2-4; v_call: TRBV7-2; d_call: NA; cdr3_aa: CASSLARGIQYF
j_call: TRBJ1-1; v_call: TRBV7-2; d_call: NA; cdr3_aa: CAILRREQANTEAFF
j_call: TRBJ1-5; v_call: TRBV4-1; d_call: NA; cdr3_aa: CASSGQSNQPQHF
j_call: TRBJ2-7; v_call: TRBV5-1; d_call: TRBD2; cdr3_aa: CASRWDPGLVYEQYF
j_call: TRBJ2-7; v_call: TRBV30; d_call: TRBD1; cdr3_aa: CAWSLGTGGYEQYF
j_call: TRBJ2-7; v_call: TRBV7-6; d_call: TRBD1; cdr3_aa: CASSPRSPGQRSSYEQYF